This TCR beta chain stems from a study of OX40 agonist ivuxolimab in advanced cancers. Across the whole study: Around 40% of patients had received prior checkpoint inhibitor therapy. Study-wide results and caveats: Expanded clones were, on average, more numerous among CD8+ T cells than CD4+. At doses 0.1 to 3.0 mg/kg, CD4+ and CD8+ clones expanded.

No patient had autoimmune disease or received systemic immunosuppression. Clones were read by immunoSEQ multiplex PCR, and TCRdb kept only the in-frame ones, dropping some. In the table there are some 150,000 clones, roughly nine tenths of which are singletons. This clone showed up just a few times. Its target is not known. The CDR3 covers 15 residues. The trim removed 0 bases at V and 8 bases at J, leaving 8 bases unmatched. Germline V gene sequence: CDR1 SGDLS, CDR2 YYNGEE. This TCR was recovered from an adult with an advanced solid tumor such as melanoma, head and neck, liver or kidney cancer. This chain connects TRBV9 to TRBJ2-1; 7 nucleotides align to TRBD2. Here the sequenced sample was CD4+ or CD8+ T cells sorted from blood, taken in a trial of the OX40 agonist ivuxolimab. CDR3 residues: CASSVGGRAVDEQFF. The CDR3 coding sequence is TGTGCCAGCAGCGTAGGTGGGAGGGCCGTCGATGAGCAGTTCTTC.